This T cell receptor (beta chain) was retrieved from a study of blood T cell repertoires in COVID-19. About the research overall: COVID-19 samples, acute and convalescent, were from the United States, Italy and Spain.

This CDR3 region has 15 residues. The germline V gene encodes CDR1 SGHRS and CDR2 YFSETQ. The V end lost 2 bases, the J end lost 0 bases, and 11 bases lay between the germline ends. Original processing notes: Estimates of nucleated cell counts were drawn from the amplification of reference gene primers. Generated by immunoSEQ multiplex PCR, the TCRdb table keeps only in-frame clones and is missing some. D and trimming come from the DNA, and the V and J calls and clone size come from that table. In the table there are over 100,000 clones, 85% to 90% of which are singletons. Sequencing used peripheral blood. The chain combines TRBV5-1 with TRBJ1-1; tentative D call: TRBD1 (5 bases). This sequence was found in a man older than 75 with acute or convalescent COVID-19. CDR3 sequence (DNA): TGCGCCAGCAGCTTTGGGGCAGGGATGAACACTGAAGCTTTCTTT. Protein product: CASSFGAGMNTEAFF.